Below, one T cell receptor (beta chain) is given with its context. This record belongs to a study of blood T cell repertoires in COVID-19. As for the study in general: Samples of COVID-19 (acute and convalescent) were obtained from the United States, Italy and Spain. T cells, B-cell-depleted T cells, or PBMCs supplied cDNA or gDNA.

Trimming cost V 2 bases and J 1 base, with 5 bases left between them. This CDR3 contains 13 residues. Germline V gene lookup returns CDR1 KGHDR and CDR2 SFDVKD. The method was immunoSEQ multiplex PCR; TCRdb's version includes in-frame clones alone and lacks a portion of them. The sample records 180,000 or so clones, 70% to 85% being singletons. The genes are TRBV24-1 and TRBJ2-7, with D possibly being TRBD1 (5 bases). This TCR was recovered from a man aged 60 to 69 who had recovered from COVID-19. What was sequenced was peripheral blood. The CDR3 bases are TGTGCCACCAGTGATTCAGGGTCCTACGAGCAGTACTTC. Translation gives CATSDSGSYEQYF.